The rows below give T cell receptor beta chains drawn from one sample of a study of OX40 agonist ivuxolimab in advanced cancers. Produced via immunoSEQ multiplex PCR; TCRdb's table is partial and in-frame only. The sample consists of just over 90,000 clones, 90% to 95% of them appearing once. Sample: CD4+ or CD8+ T cells sorted from blood, taken in a trial of the OX40 agonist ivuxolimab. These TCRs come from an adult with an advanced solid tumor such as melanoma, head and neck, liver or kidney cancer. Both conserved end residues are part of each CDR3. Fields, in order: V gene, J gene, D gene, clone size, CDR3 DNA, CDR3 protein. The D gene is left open where the match is weak. Size values are once, few and many counts, or a class for expanded clones, and some rows have none.

>TRBV9|TRBJ2-3|TRBD2|.
TGTGCCAGCAGCGTTCCCCTCTCTAGCGGAAGCACAGATACGCAGTATTTT
CASSVPLSSGSTDTQYF
>TRBV27|TRBJ1-2|.|.
TGTGCCAGCAGTTTGGGGAGGGTCCATGGCTACACCTTC
CASSLGRVHGYTF
>TRBV4-3|TRBJ2-2|.|.
TGCGCCAGCAGCCAAGATGGGGAGTCCGGGGAGCTGTTTTTT
CASSQDGESGELFF
>TRBV6-5|TRBJ2-5|.|.
TGTGCCAGCAGTTACGGGCCAGACAAAGAGACCCAGTACTTC
CASSYGPDKETQYF
>TRBV4-3|TRBJ1-1|.|once
TGCGCCAGCAGCCAAGAAGGACAGCTTGAAGCTTTCTTT
CASSQEGQLEAFF
>TRBV21-1|TRBJ1-3|.|.
TGTGCCAACCGCGGAAACACCATATATTTT
CANRGNTIYF
>TRBV5-1|TRBJ2-1|TRBD2|.
TGCGCCAGCCGGAGCGGGGGGAACAATGAGCAGTTCTTC
CASRSGGNNEQFF
>TRBV7-2|TRBJ2-7|TRBD2|.
TGTGCCAGCAGCCAGGGGTTAACAGCGGGGGGCTACGAGCAGTACTTC
CASSQGLTAGGYEQYF
>TRBV9|TRBJ2-1|.|.
TGTGCCAGCAGCGGTCCGGGGAAACATGAGCAGTTCTTC
CASSGPGKHEQFF
>TRBV7-9|TRBJ2-3|.|once
TGTGCCAGCAGCTTAGGGCTCACTCAATATGCAGATACGCAGTATTTT
CASSLGLTQYADTQYF
>TRBV21-1|TRBJ1-3|.|once
TGTGCCAGCTCGGTGACTGATATCTCTGGAAACACCATATATTTT
CASSVTDISGNTIYF
>TRBV2|TRBJ1-3|.|.
TGTGCCAGCGATGGGGGCGGCTCTGGAAACACCATATATTTT
CASDGGGSGNTIYF
>TRBV27|TRBJ2-1|.|.
TGTGCCAGCAGTTTTTTCTCAGTGGCAGCTGAGCAGTTCTTC
CASSFFSVAAEQFF
>TRBV12-5|TRBJ2-7|.|.
TGTGCTAGTGGTAGGGTAGCAGGCCCCTACGAGCAGTACTTC
CASGRVAGPYEQYF
>TRBV5-1|TRBJ2-7|TRBD2|.
TGCGCCAGCAGCTTGCGCGGGAGAGACTACAGCGAGCAGTACTTC
CASSLRGRDYSEQYF
>TRBV28|TRBJ1-1|.|.
TGTGCCAGTGTCGGGGTGGTTGGCACTGAAGCTTTCTTT
CASVGVVGTEAFF
>TRBV5-1|TRBJ2-4|TRBD1|.
TGCGCCAGCAGCCCAAAACCGGACAGGGGACCAGTGAAAAACATTCAGTACTTC
CASSPKPDRGPVKNIQYF
>TRBV11-3|TRBJ2-2|TRBD2|.
TGTGCCAGCAGCTTAGTAAAGGGACTAGCAGTTTACGGGGAGCTGTTTTTT
CASSLVKGLAVYGELFF
>TRBV27|TRBJ1-2|.|.
TGTGCCAGCAGCATTACAGGGCAGAACGGCTACACCTTC
CASSITGQNGYTF
>TRBV9|TRBJ2-1|.|.
TGTGCCAGCAGCCTCAGGGTTAGTTCCTACAATGAGCAGTTCTTC
CASSLRVSSYNEQFF
>TRBV5-1|TRBJ2-3|TRBD1|.
TGCGCCAGCAGCTTGGGGACAGGGAACACAGATACGCAGTATTTT
CASSLGTGNTDTQYF
>TRBV13|TRBJ2-7|TRBD1|once
TGTGCCAGCAGCCCCAGGACAGGGGGCTACGAGCAGTACTTC
CASSPRTGGYEQYF
>TRBV4-3|TRBJ1-2|.|once
TGCGCCAGCAGCCCCGCAGGAGACAACTATGGCTACACCTTC
CASSPAGDNYGYTF
>TRBV5-1|TRBJ1-2|.|.
TGCGCCAGCAGCTTTACAGGGACGGACTATGACTACACCTTC
CASSFTGTDYDYTF
>TRBV6-5|TRBJ1-3|.|.
TGTGCCAGCAGTTACTCCGCCGACACTGGAAACACCATATATTTT
CASSYSADTGNTIYF
>TRBV2|TRBJ2-1|TRBD1|.
TGTGCCAGCACCGGGACAGGCTACAATGAGCAGTTCTTC
CASTGTGYNEQFF
>TRBV7-9|TRBJ1-1|TRBD1|.
TGTGCCAGCAGCTTAGTGTCAGGGGGCGCCGGAGCTTTCTTT
CASSLVSGGAGAFF
>TRBV2|TRBJ2-1|TRBD1|.
TGTGCCGCGGACAGGGGAAGTGAGCAGTTCTTC
CAADRGSEQFF
>TRBV28|TRBJ1-5|.|.
TGTGCCAGCAGTCCGTTGGGCAATCAGCCCCAGCATTTT
CASSPLGNQPQHF
>TRBV4-3|TRBJ2-6|TRBD1|.
TGCGCCAGCAGCTTGGACAGGGGGAACTCTGGGGCCAACGTCCTGACTTTC
CASSLDRGNSGANVLTF
>TRBV5-4|TRBJ1-2|.|.
TGTGCCAGCAGCTTGGAGGCCGGTTCTAGCGGCCCGGGCTACACCTTC
CASSLEAGSSGPGYTF
>TRBV7-8|TRBJ1-3|.|.
.
CASSLGRVGSGNTTYF
>TRBV6-6|TRBJ2-1|.|.
TGTGCCAGCAGTTACCCAGGGCAGGGTCGGTTCTTC
CASSYPGQGRFF
>TRBV27|TRBJ1-1|TRBD1|once
TGTGCCAGCAGTCCGGGGACAGGGGGGTTGGCTGAAGCTTTCTTT
CASSPGTGGLAEAFF
>TRBV28|TRBJ1-3|.|.
TGTGCCAGCAGTTTTCGATTAGAGGTTCCCTCTGGAAACACCATATATTTT
CASSFRLEVPSGNTIYF
>TRBV27|TRBJ1-1|TRBD1|.
TGTGCCAGCAGACAGGGGGCGACTGAAGCTTTCTTT
CASRQGATEAFF
>TRBV19|TRBJ1-5|TRBD1|once
TGTGCCAGTATGCCGATGACAGGGGGATCTCAGCCCCAGCATTTT
CASMPMTGGSQPQHF
>TRBV6-5|TRBJ2-7|.|.
TGTGCCAGCAGTTCCGGGATCGCCTACGAGCAGTACTTC
CASSSGIAYEQYF
>TRBV5-1|TRBJ2-1|.|once
TGCGCCAGCAGCTGGGACTACAATGAGCAGTTCTTC
CASSWDYNEQFF